The entry below describes one T cell receptor (beta chain). Original analysis: It was from reference gene primer amplification that nucleated cell counts were estimated. Generated by immunoSEQ multiplex PCR, the TCRdb table keeps only in-frame clones and is missing some. That table gives V, J and clone size, and the DNA gave D and trimming. The data hold about 50,000 clones, with 90% observed a single time. The sample comes from a study of blood T cell repertoires in COVID-19. At the level of the study: Samples taken during acute and convalescent COVID-19 were collected in the United States, Italy and Spain.

Germline V gene data show CDR1 as MNHNS and CDR2 as SASEGT. Trimming shortened V by 3 bases and J by 6 bases, and 9 bases separated the two germline ends. This CDR3 comprises 12 residues. The sequence was collected from a man aged 40-49 years with acute or convalescent COVID-19. The material sequenced was peripheral blood. The rearrangement uses TRBV6-1 and TRBJ2-7; D gene unclear. Here the CDR3 reads CASSDSLFEQYF. In DNA form, the CDR3 reads TGTGCCAGCAGTGATTCTCTATTCGAGCAGTACTTC.